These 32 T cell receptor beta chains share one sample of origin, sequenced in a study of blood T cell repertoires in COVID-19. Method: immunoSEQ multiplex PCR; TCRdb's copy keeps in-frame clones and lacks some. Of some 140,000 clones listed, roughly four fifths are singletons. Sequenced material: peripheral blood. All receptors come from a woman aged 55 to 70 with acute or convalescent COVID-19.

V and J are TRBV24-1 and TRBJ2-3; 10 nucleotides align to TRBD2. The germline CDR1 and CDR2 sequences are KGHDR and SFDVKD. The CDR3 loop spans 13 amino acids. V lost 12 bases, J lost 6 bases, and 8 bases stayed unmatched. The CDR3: CAVGGTSADTQYF. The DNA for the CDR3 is TGTGCCGTCGGCGGGACTAGCGCTGATACGCAGTATTTT.

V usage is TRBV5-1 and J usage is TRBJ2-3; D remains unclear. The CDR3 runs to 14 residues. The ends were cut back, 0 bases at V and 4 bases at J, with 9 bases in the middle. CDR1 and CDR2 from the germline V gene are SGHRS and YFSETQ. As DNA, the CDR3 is TGCGCCAGCAGCTTGGGAACGGTCCCAGATACGCAGTATTTT. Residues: CASSLGTVPDTQYF.

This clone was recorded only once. For the CDR3, the DNA is TGTGCCACCAGTAGACAGGGGGAGCAGCCCCAGCATTTT. Residues: CATSRQGEQPQHF. The V gene is TRBV24-1, the J gene TRBJ1-5; 9 nucleotides align to TRBD1. The CDR3 is made up of 13 amino acids. Unmatched junction bases numbered 3, after V lost 6 bases and J lost 7 bases. Germline CDR1 reads KGHDR; CDR2 reads SFDVKD.

The CDR3 sequence: CASSYWTGGNEAFF. CDR3 DNA sequence: TGTGCCAGCAGCTATTGGACAGGGGGCAATGAAGCTTTCTTT. V gene TRBV7-9 combines with J gene TRBJ1-1, with 11 positions matching TRBD1. Trimming took 4 bases from V and 7 from J; bases not matched to a gene: 5. The CDR3 covers 14 residues. Germline V gene data show CDR1 as SEHNR and CDR2 as FQNEAQ (reference sequence).

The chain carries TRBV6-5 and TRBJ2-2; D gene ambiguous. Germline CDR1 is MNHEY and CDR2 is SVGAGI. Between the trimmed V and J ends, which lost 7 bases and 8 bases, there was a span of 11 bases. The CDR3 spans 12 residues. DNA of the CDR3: TGTGCCAGCACGATGGTTAGAGGGGAGCTGTTTTTT. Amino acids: CASTMVRGELFF.

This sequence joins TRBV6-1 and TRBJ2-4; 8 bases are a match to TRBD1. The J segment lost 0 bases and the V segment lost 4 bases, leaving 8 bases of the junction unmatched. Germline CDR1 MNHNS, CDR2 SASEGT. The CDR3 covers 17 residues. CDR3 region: CASSGNPGQVAKNIQYF. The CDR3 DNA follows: TGTGCCAGCAGTGGGAACCCGGGACAGGTAGCCAAAAACATTCAGTACTTC.

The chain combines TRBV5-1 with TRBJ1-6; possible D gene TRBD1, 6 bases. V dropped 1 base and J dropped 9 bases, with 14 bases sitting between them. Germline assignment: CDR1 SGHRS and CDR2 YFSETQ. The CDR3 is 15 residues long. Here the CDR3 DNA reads TGCGCCAGCAGCTTGTGGCAGGGGACGAGTTCACCCCTCCACTTT. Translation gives CASSLWQGTSSPLHF.

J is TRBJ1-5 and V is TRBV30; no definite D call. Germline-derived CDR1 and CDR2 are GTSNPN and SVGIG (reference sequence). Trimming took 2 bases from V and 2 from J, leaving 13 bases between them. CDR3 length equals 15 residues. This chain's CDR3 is CAWSPGFQGNQPQHF. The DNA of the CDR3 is TGTGCCTGGAGTCCTGGCTTTCAGGGCAATCAGCCCCAGCATTTT.

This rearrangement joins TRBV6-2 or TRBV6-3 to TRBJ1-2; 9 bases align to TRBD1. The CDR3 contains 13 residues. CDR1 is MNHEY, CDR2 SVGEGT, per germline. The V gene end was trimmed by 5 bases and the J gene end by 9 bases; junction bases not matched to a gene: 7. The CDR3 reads CASSSSGTGSYTF. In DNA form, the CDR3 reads TGTGCCAGCAGTAGTTCCGGGACAGGGAGCTACACCTTC.

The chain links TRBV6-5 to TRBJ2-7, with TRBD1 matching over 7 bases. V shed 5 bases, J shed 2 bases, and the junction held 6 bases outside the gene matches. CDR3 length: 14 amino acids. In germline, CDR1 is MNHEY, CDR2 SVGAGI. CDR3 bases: TGTGCCAGCAGTCTACTCGGGACAGCCTACGAGCAGTACTTC. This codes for CASSLLGTAYEQYF.

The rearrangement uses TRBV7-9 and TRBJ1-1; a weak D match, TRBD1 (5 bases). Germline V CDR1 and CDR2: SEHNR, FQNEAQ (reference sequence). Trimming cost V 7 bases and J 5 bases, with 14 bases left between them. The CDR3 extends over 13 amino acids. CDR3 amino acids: CASTVGEGTEAFF. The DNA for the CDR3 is TGTGCCAGCACGGTCGGGGAGGGGACTGAAGCTTTCTTT.

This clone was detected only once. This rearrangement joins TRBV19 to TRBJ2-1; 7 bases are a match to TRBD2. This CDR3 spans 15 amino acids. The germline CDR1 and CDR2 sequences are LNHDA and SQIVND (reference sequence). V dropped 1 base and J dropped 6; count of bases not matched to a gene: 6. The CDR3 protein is CASSIGGGRFNEQFF. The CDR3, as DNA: TGTGCCAGTAGTATAGGGGGGGGGAGGTTCAATGAGCAGTTCTTC.

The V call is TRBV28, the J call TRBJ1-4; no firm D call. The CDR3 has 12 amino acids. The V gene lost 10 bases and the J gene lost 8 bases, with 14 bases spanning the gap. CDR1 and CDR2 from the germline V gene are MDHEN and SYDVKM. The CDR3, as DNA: TGTGCCACCATCTCCTACGGGGAAAAACTGTTTTTT. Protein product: CATISYGEKLFF.

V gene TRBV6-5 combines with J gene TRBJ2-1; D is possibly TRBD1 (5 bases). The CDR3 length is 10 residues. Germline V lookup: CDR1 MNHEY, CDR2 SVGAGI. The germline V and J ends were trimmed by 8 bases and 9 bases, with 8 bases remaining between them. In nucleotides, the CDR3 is TGTGCCAGCGGAAGGGGTGAGCAGTTCTTC. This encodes CASGRGEQFF.

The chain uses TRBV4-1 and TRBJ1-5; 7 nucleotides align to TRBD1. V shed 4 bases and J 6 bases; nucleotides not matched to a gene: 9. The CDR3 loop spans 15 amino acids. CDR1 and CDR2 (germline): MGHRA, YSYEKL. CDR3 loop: CASSRTGVVGQPQHF. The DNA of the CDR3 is TGCGCCAGCAGCCGTACAGGGGTAGTTGGTCAGCCCCAGCATTTT.

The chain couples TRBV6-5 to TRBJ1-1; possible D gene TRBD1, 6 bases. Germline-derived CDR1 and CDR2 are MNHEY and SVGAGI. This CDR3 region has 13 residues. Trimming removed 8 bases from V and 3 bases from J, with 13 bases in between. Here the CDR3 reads CASFPGTYTEAFF. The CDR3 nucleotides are TGTGCCAGCTTCCCGGGGACATACACTGAAGCTTTCTTT.

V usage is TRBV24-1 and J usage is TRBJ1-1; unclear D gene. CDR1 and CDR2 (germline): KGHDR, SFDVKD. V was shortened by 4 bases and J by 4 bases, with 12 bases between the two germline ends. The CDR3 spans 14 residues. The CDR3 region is CATSDSSRPTEAFF. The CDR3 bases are TGTGCCACCAGTGACTCTAGCCGGCCCACTGAAGCTTTCTTT.

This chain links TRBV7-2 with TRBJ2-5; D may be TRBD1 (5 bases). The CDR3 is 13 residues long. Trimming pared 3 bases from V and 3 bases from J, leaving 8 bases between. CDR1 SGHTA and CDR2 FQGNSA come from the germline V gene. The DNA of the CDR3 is TGTGCCAGCAGCTTCTCAGGGAAAGAGACCCAGTACTTC. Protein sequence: CASSFSGKETQYF.

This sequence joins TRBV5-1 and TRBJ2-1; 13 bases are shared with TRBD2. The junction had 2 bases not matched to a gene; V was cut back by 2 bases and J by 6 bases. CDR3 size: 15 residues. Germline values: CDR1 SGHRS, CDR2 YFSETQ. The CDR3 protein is CASSLGTSGINEQFF. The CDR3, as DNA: TGCGCCAGCAGCTTAGGGACTAGCGGGATCAATGAGCAGTTCTTC. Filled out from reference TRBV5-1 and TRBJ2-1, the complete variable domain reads KAGVTQTPRYLIKTRGQQVTLSCSPISGHRSVSWYQQTPGQGLQFLFEYFSETQRNKGNFPGRFSGRQFSNSRSEMNVSTLELGDSALYLCASSLGTSGINEQFFGPGTRLTVL.

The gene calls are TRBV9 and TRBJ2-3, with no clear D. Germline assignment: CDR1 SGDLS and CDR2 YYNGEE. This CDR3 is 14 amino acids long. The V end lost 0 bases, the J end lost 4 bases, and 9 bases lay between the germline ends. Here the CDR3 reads CASSVGLSSDTQYF. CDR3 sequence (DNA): TGTGCCAGCAGCGTAGGGCTTTCCTCAGATACGCAGTATTTT.

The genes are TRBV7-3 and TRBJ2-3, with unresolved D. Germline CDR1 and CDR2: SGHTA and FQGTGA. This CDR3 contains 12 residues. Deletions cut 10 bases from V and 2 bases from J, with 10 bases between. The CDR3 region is CATGLNTDTQYF. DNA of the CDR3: TGTGCCACCGGTCTAAACACAGATACGCAGTATTTT.

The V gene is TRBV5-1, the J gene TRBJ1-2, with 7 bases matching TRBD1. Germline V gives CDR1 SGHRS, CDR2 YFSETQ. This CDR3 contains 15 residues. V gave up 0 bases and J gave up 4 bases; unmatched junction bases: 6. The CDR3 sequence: CASSLGQGGPYGYTF. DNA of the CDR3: TGCGCCAGCAGCTTGGGGCAGGGGGGTCCCTATGGCTACACCTTC.

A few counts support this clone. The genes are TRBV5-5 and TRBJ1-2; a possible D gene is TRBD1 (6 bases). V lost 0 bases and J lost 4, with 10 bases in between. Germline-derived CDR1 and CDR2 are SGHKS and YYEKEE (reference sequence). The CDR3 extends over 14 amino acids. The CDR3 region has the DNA TGTGCCAGCAGCTTGGCAGGGACAAGCTATGGCTACACCTTC. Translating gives CASSLAGTSYGYTF.

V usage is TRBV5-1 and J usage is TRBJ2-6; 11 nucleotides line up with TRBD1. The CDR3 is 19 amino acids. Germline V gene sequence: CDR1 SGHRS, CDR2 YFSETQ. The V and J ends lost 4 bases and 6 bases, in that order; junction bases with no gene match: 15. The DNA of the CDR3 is TGCGCCAGCAGCCGACTACTCCCGGGACAGGGGGATAAGGCCAACGTCCTGACTTTC. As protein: CASSRLLPGQGDKANVLTF.

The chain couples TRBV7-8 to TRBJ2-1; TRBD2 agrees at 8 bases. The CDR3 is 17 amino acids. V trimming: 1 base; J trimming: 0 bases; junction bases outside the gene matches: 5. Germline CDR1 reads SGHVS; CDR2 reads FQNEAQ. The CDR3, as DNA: TGTGCCAGCAGCTTAGGGGGCGGGGGGAGCTCCTACAATGAGCAGTTCTTC. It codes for CASSLGGGGSSYNEQFF.

The CDR3 region is CASSKTRTGGAGNTEAFF. CDR3 DNA: TGTGCCAGTAGTAAGACTCGGACAGGGGGCGCCGGGAACACTGAAGCTTTCTTT. V and J are TRBV19 and TRBJ1-1; 11 bases are shared with TRBD1. Germline-derived CDR1 and CDR2 are LNHDA and SQIVND (reference sequence). V was pared by 4 bases and J by 1 base, with 11 bases of the junction left unmatched. CDR3 length equals 18 residues.

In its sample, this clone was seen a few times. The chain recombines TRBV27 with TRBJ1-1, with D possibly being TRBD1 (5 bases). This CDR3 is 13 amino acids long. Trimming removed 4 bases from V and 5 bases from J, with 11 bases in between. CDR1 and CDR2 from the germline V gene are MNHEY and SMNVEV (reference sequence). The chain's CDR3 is CASSWGGETEAFF. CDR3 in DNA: TGTGCCAGCAGTTGGGGAGGGGAGACTGAAGCTTTCTTT.

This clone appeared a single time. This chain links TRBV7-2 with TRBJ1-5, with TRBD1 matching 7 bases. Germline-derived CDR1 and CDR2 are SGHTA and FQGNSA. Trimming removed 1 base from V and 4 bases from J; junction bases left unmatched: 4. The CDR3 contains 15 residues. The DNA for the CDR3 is TGTGCCAGCAGCTTAGACAGGGGTCGGAATCAGCCCCAGCATTTT. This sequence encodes CASSLDRGRNQPQHF.

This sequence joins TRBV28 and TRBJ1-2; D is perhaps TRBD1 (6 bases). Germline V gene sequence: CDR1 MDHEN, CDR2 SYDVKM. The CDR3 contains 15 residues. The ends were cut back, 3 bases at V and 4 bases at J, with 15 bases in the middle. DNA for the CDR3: TGTGCCAGCAGTTTCATGGACAGAGACCTCTATGGCTACACCTTC. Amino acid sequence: CASSFMDRDLYGYTF.

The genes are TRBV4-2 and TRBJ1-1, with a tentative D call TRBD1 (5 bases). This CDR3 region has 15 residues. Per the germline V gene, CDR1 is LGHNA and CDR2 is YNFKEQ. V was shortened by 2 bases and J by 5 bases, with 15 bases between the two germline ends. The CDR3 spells CASSQPDTSITEAFF. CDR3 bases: TGTGCCAGCAGCCAACCGGACACCTCCATTACTGAAGCTTTCTTT.

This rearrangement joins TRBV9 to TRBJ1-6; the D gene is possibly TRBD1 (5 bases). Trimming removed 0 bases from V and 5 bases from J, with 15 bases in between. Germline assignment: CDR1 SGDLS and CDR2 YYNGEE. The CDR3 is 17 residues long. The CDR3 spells CASSVGTPPSHNSPLHF. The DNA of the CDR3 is TGTGCCAGCAGCGTAGGGACACCGCCTTCTCATAATTCACCCCTCCACTTT.

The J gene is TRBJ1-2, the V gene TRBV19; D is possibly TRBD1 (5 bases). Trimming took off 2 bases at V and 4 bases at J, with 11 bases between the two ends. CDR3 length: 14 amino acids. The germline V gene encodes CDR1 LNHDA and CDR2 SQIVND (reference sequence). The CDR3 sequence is CASSIQGSGYGYTF. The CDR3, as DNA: TGTGCCAGTAGTATACAGGGTTCGGGCTATGGCTACACCTTC.